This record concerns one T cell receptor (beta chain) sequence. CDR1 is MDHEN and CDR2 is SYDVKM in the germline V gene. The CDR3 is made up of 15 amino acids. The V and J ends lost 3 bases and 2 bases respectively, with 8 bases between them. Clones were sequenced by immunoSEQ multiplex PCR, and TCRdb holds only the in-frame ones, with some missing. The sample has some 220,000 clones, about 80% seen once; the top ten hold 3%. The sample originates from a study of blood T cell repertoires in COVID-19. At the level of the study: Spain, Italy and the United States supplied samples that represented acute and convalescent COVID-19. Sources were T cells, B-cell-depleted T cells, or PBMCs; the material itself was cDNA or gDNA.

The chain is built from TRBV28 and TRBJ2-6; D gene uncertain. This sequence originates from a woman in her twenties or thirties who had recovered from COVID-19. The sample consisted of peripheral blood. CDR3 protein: CASSLQDAGANVLTF. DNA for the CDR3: TGTGCCAGCAGTTTGCAGGATGCTGGGGCCAACGTCCTGACTTTC.